This T cell receptor (beta chain) came from a study of molecular identifiers for immune sequencing clone quantification. TCRdb re-called the PCR reads through MiXCR, storing one row per CDR3 protein. This table has about 320,000 distinct CDR3 sequences, over 20% appearing once. The ends were cut back, 5 bases at V and 8 bases at J, with 17 bases in the middle. The CDR3 is made up of 14 amino acids. Per germline, CDR1 SEHNR and CDR2 FQNEAQ (reference sequence). This clonotype was counted between two and nine times. Material: naive CD8+ T cells from blood, with Jurkat cell RNA spiked in. The subset was: FACS-sorted CD8+CD4-CCR7+CD45RA+ naive T cells. This clonotype originated in a human donor in good health. Some libraries in this study had Jurkat cell RNA spiked in. The V and J genes are TRBV7-9 and TRBJ2-3, with D hard to call. The CDR3: CASSQIRLPGTQYF. The CDR3 coding sequence is TGTGCCAGCAGCCAAATTAGACTCCCCGGTACGCAGTATTTT. The full variable domain, in which reference TRBV7-9 and TRBJ2-3 provide the parts outside the CDR3, is DTGVSQNPRHKITKRGQNVTFRCDPISEHNRLYWYRQTLGQGPEFLTYFQNEAQLEKSRLLSDRFSAERPKGSFSTLEIQRTEQGDSAMYLCASSQIRLPGTQYFGPGTRLTVL.